The rows below give T cell receptor beta chains drawn from one sample of a study of cytomegalovirus exposure and HLA in healthy donors. Repertoires were generated with immunoSEQ multiplex PCR, while TCRdb's copy carries only in-frame clones and drops some. This sample has under 80,000 clones, with over 70% found just once. The sequenced material came from PBMCs. The receptor source for this set is a man in his fifties or sixties in good health and CMV-seropositive. Both conserved end residues are trimmed from each CDR3.

TRBJ2-3	TRBV29-1	14	SVGGLAGGPRDTQY
TRBJ2-1	TRBV28	17	ASSSSGLAVPHSYNEQF
TRBJ1-4	TRBV7-3	13	ASSLGQGINEKLF
TRBJ2-7	TRBV19	11	ASSSGARYEQY
TRBJ2-7	TRBV27	13	ASSSGASGSYEQY
NA	TRBV28	16	AISPPPSGGAIRYEQY
TRBJ2-7	TRBV5-1	13	ASSLVSGSRYEQY
TRBJ2-1	TRBV2	9	ASSAYNEQF
TRBJ1-4	TRBV7-8	17	ASSPRRFRDRGFGEKLF
TRBJ2-2	TRBV9	14	ASSVPGLANTGELF
TRBJ1-5	TRBV5-1	13	ASSPGQNSNQPQH
TRBJ1-1	TRBV5-1	12	ASSPVVLNTEAF
TRBJ1-1	TRBV5-1	11	ASSLVRYTEAF
TRBJ2-1	TRBV4-1	15	ASSQLPGLEPYNEQF
TRBJ2-1	TRBV6-4	11	ASSDSDNNEQF
TRBJ2-1	TRBV28	13	ASGVRGSPYNEQF
TRBJ2-1	TRBV19	12	ASSVRTGDNEQF
TRBJ2-1	TRBV4-1	14	ASSQDAAGNYNEQF